This T cell receptor beta chain stems from a study of blood T cell repertoires in COVID-19. Study-wide background: There were acute and convalescent COVID-19 samples, and they came from the United States, Italy and Spain. PBMCs, B-cell-depleted T cells, or T cells provided the cDNA or gDNA that made up the material.

Participant reports of clinical history set cohort assignment. CDR3 size: 14 residues. Germline V gives CDR1 SGDLS, CDR2 YYNGEE. V lost 3 bases to trimming and J lost 1 base, with 10 bases between them. Sequenced by immunoSEQ multiplex PCR; TCRdb stores in-frame clones only, minus some. In the table there are 350,000 or so clones, roughly 86% of which are singletons. The sequence was obtained from a woman aged 25 to 39 who had been exposed to COVID-19. The rearrangement uses TRBV9 and TRBJ1-1; D gene unclear. Source material: PBMCs or T cells enriched from blood (not recorded which). DNA of the CDR3: TGTGCCAGCAGCGCGGGAGAAAAGAACACTGAAGCTTTCTTT. Translated, it gives CASSAGEKNTEAFF. Full variable domain (rest looked up from reference TRBV9 and TRBJ1-1): DSGVTQTPKHLITATGQRVTLRCSPRSGDLSVYWYQQSLDQGLQFLIQYYNGEERAKGNILERFSAQQFPDLHSELNLSSLELGDSALYFCASSAGEKNTEAFFGQGTRLTVV.